These 17 T cell receptor beta chains were all obtained from the same sample, sequenced in a study of blood T cell repertoires in COVID-19. This table comes from immunoSEQ multiplex PCR, and its TCRdb copy is limited to in-frame clones, with some not included. Of 300,000 to 350,000 clones in the sample, about 90% were seen once. Sequencing was performed on PBMCs or T cells enriched from blood (not recorded which). These receptors all come from a woman aged 25-40 years who had recovered from COVID-19.

This clone is a singleton in its sample. The J gene is TRBJ2-5, the V gene TRBV7-9; D not resolved. This CDR3 has 14 amino acids. CDR1 and CDR2 (germline): SEHNR, FQNEAQ (reference sequence). V was clipped by 2 bases and J by 1 base, with 8 bases between them. The CDR3 loop is CASSLIHGQETQYF. In DNA, the CDR3 is TGTGCCAGCAGCTTAATCCACGGCCAAGAGACCCAGTACTTC.

This rearrangement joins TRBV4-1 to TRBJ2-7, with 7 bases lining up with TRBD2. The CDR3 runs to 16 residues. Per the germline V gene, CDR1 is MGHRA and CDR2 is YSYEKL. V dropped 1 base and J dropped 3; count of bases not matched to a gene: 9. CDR3 nucleotide sequence: TGCGCCAGCAGCCAAGGGGCGACTAGCCGGTACTACGAGCAGTACTTC. Translation: CASSQGATSRYYEQYF.

This chain joins TRBV3-1 (or the pseudogene TRBV3-2) and TRBJ2-5; D not resolved. Trimming took off 4 bases at V and 3 bases at J, with 18 bases between the two ends. CDR1 and CDR2 (germline): LGHDT, YNNKEL (reference sequence). This CDR3 is built from 16 residues. The CDR3 bases are TGTGCCAGCAGCCGAGAGATAGACACTTCGGAAGAGACCCAGTACTTC. Protein: CASSREIDTSEETQYF.

The V call is TRBV7-9, the J call TRBJ2-7; D ambiguous. CDR1 and CDR2 (germline): SEHNR, FQNEAQ (reference sequence). V was cut by 1 base and J by 6 bases, with 4 bases left in between. The CDR3 loop spans 11 amino acids. In nucleotides, the CDR3 is TGTGCCAGCAGCTTAGAGAGCGAGCAGTACTTC. Translating it yields CASSLESEQYF.

CDR3 region: CASRRKTDTEAFF. Here the CDR3 DNA reads TGTGCCAGTAGGCGAAAAACAGACACTGAAGCTTTCTTT. The rearrangement joins TRBV19 to TRBJ1-1; D call uncertain. The CDR3 has 13 residues. CDR1 is LNHDA, CDR2 SQIVND, per germline (reference sequence). V gave up 6 bases and J gave up 3 bases, with 11 bases separating them.

This chain uses TRBV11-3 with TRBJ2-2; D is perhaps TRBD1 (6 bases). V gave up 4 bases and J gave up 4 bases, with 13 bases separating them. This CDR3 has 15 amino acids. Germline V CDR1 and CDR2: SGHNT, YENEEA. CDR3 amino acids: CASSSRDNLTGELFF. CDR3 bases: TGTGCCAGCAGCTCCCGGGACAACCTCACCGGGGAGCTGTTTTTT.

J is TRBJ1-6 and V is TRBV6-4; TRBD1 might be the D (6 bases). CDR3 length equals 14 residues. V was pared by 1 base and J by 7 bases, with 8 bases between. Looked up from germline, CDR1 is MRHNA and CDR2 is SNTAGT. CDR3 residues: CASSDYQGNSPLHF. The CDR3 bases are TGTGCCAGCAGTGACTATCAGGGGAATTCACCCCTCCACTTT.

The chain joins TRBV10-3 to TRBJ2-3; the match to TRBD2 covers 8 bases. Looked up from germline, CDR1 is ENHRY and CDR2 is SYGVKD. The V segment lost 7 bases and the J segment 6 bases; nucleotides outside the gene matches: 6. The CDR3 is made up of 13 amino acids. The CDR3: CAIKAGAWDTQYF. CDR3 DNA: TGTGCCATCAAAGCGGGGGCGTGGGATACGCAGTATTTT.

V usage is TRBV27 and J usage is TRBJ2-7, with D possibly being TRBD2 (5 bases). This CDR3 has 15 residues. Trimming cost V 6 bases and J 0 bases, with 15 bases left between them. Germline CDR1 is MNHEY and CDR2 is SMNVEV (reference sequence). The CDR3 DNA is TGTGCCAGCAGCCCCGTGGCAGCGGCCTCCTACGAGCAGTACTTC. Translated: CASSPVAAASYEQYF.

The CDR3 is CASRETAGNTIYF. The CDR3 DNA sequence: TGTGCCAGCAGGGAGACAGCAGGAAACACCATATATTTT. The chain has TRBV6-5 and TRBJ1-3, with a weak D call TRBD1 (5 bases). V gave up 6 bases and J gave up 4 bases, with 10 bases separating them. The CDR3 runs 13 residues. Germline lookup yields CDR1 MNHEY and CDR2 SVGAGI.

J is TRBJ2-7 and V is TRBV11-1; 7 bases are a match to TRBD2. This CDR3 is 15 amino acids long. V dropped 5 bases and J dropped 6; count of bases not matched to a gene: 13. Germline V gene lookup returns CDR1 SGHAT and CDR2 FQDESV (reference sequence). This CDR3 is CASSARGAGASEQYF. The CDR3 coding sequence is TGTGCCAGCAGCGCCCGTGGGGCGGGAGCTTCCGAGCAGTACTTC.

The CDR3 sequence: CASSKMSLQGAPNTEAFF. CDR3 sequence (DNA): TGTGCCAGCAGCAAAATGTCATTACAGGGGGCGCCGAACACTGAAGCTTTCTTT. The genes are TRBV21-1 and TRBJ1-1; the table's D call TRBD1 went unverified against the DNA. TRBV21-1 is labeled a pseudogene. The CDR3 totals 18 residues.

The chain uses TRBV27 and TRBJ2-5; D uncertain. Germline CDR1 and CDR2: MNHEY and SMNVEV (reference sequence). Deletions cut 4 bases from V and 4 bases from J, with 10 bases between. The CDR3 spans 13 residues. For the CDR3, the DNA is TGTGCCAGCAGTTCTCGGGTACTAGAGACCCAGTACTTC. Translating it yields CASSSRVLETQYF.

Written as DNA, the CDR3 is TGTGCCAGCAGCGTTACCGGGATTGGCACAGATACGCAGTATTTT. Encoded protein: CASSVTGIGTDTQYF. The rearrangement uses TRBV7-9 and TRBJ2-3, with a possible D match to TRBD2 (5 bases). There are 15 residues in the CDR3. Trimming removed 5 bases at V and 1 base at J, with 13 bases between. Germline lookup yields CDR1 SEHNR and CDR2 FQNEAQ (reference sequence).

This chain links TRBV6-1 with TRBJ2-7, with D unresolved. This CDR3 is built from 12 residues. CDR1 and CDR2 (germline): MNHNS, SASEGT. V lost 4 bases and J 1 base, leaving 5 bases between the germline ends. CDR3 in DNA: TGTGCCAGCAGTGGGCAGTCCTACGAGCAGTACTTC. Its translation is CASSGQSYEQYF.

This chain connects TRBV20-1 to TRBJ2-1, with unresolved D. The CDR3 is 11 residues long. Trimming removed 1 base at V and 7 bases at J, with 5 bases between. Germline CDR1 DFQATT, CDR2 SNEGSKA (reference sequence). CDR3: CSARARNEQFF. CDR3 in DNA: TGCAGTGCTAGAGCTAGAAATGAGCAGTTCTTC.

The chain recombines TRBV5-5 with TRBJ2-2, with D uncertain. This CDR3 has 14 amino acids. In germline, CDR1 is SGHKS, CDR2 YYEKEE (reference sequence). The V end lost 2 bases, the J end lost 6 bases, and 11 bases lay between the germline ends. CDR3 in DNA: TGTGCCAGCAGCTTCCCCTACCCCGCCGGGGAGCTGTTTTTT. Translating gives CASSFPYPAGELFF.